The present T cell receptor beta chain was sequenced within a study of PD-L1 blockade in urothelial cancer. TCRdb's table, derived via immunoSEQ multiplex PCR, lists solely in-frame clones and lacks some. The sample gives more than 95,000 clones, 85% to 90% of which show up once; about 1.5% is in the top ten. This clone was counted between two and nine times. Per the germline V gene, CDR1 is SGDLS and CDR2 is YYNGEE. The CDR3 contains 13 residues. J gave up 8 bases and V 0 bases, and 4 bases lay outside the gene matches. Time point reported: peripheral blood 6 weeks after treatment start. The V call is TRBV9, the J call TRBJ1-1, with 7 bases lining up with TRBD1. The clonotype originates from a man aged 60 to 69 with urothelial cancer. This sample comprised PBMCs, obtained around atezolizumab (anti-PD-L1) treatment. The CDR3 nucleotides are TGTGCCAGCAGCGTAGATCAGGGGGAAGAAGCTTTCTTT. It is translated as CASSVDQGEEAFF.